A single sample is the source of the 4 T cell receptor beta chains below, sequenced in a study of blood T cell repertoires in COVID-19. This table comes from immunoSEQ multiplex PCR, and its TCRdb copy is limited to in-frame clones, with some not included. Of under 200,000 clones listed, 86% are singletons. Specimen: peripheral blood. All receptors derive from a woman between 65 and 79 years old with acute or convalescent COVID-19.

The chain has TRBV6-2 or TRBV6-3 and TRBJ2-1, with TRBD1 identical over 10 bases. The CDR3 is 15 amino acids. Germline V gene lookup returns CDR1 MNHEY and CDR2 SVGEGT. Trimming removed 5 bases from V and 7 bases from J; junction bases left unmatched: 8. This CDR3 is CASSPDRGLENEQFF. The CDR3, as DNA: TGTGCCAGCAGTCCCGACAGGGGGCTTGAAAATGAGCAGTTCTTC.

The chain joins TRBV19 to TRBJ1-5, with D maybe TRBD1 (5 bases). The CDR3 sequence is 15 residues long. Trimming took 5 bases from V and 0 from J, leaving 11 bases between them. CDR1 and CDR2 (germline): LNHDA, SQIVND (reference sequence). For the CDR3, the DNA is TGTGCCAGTAGTTCCCAGGGAAATAGCAATCAGCCCCAGCATTTT. This gives the protein CASSSQGNSNQPQHF.

This chain connects TRBV5-1 to TRBJ1-4, with 10 bases lining up with TRBD1. The CDR3 is 17 amino acids. The V gene's germline CDR1 is SGHRS and CDR2 YFSETQ. Trimming cost V 3 bases and J 0 bases; bases outside gene matches: 5. This chain's CDR3 is CASSWDRGFATNEKLFF. CDR3 nucleotide sequence: TGCGCCAGCAGCTGGGACAGGGGTTTTGCAACTAATGAAAAACTGTTTTTT.

This clone was counted only a few times. The chain combines TRBV18 with TRBJ1-1; 7 bases align to TRBD1. Trimming at V came to 5 bases and at J to 5 bases, leaving 11 bases not matched to a gene. Germline values: CDR1 KGHSH, CDR2 LQKENI. The CDR3 is made up of 15 amino acids. The CDR3 spells CASSETTGLRTEAFF. In nucleotides, the CDR3 is TGTGCCAGCTCAGAAACGACAGGGCTTAGGACTGAAGCTTTCTTT. Combining the CDR3 with reference TRBV18 and TRBJ1-1 gives the whole variable domain NAGVMQNPRHLVRRRGQEARLRCSPMKGHSHVYWYRQLPEEGLKFMVYLQKENIIDESGMPKERFSAEFPKEGPSILRIQQVVRGDSAAYFCASSETTGLRTEAFFGQGTRLTVV.